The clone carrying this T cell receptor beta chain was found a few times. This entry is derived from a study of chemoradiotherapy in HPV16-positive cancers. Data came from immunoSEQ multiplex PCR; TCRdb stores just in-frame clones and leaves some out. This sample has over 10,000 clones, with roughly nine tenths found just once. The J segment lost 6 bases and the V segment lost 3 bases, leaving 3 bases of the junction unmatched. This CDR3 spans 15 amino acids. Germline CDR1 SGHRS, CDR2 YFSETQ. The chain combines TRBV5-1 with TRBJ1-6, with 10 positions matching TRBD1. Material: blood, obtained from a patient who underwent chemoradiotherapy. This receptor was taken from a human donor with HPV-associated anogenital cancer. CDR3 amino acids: CASSSGDRGNSPLHF. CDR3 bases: TGCGCCAGCAGCTCTGGGGACAGGGGTAATTCACCCCTCCACTTT.